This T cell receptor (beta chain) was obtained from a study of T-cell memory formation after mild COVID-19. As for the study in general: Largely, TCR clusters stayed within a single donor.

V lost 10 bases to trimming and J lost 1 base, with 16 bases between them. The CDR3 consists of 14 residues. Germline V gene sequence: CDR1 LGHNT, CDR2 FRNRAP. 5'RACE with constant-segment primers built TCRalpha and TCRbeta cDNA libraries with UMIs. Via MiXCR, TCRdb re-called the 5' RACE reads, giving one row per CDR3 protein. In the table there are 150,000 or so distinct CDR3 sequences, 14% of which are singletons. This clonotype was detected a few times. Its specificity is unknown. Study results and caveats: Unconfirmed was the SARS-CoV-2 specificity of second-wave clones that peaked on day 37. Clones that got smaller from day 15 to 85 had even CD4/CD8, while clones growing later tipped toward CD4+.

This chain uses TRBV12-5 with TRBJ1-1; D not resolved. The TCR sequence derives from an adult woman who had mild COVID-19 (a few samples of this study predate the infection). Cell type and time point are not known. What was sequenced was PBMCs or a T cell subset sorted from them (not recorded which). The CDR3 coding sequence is TGTGCTACCACGGCGGGGTCCGAGAACACTGAAGCTTTCTTT. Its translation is CATTAGSENTEAFF.